This entry lists 21 T cell receptor beta chains sequenced from one sample in a study of CD8+CD57+ T cells in acquired aplastic anemia. CD8+CD57+ cell expansion had been shown by flow cytometry in patients chosen for sequencing. Genomic DNA acted as the template from which TCR beta VDJ combination and CDR3 sequence profiling were carried out. MiXCR was run by TCRdb on the reads, yielding one entry per CDR3 protein. The sample records 450,000 to 550,000 distinct CDR3 sequences, 25% to 40% being singletons. Sample: sorted CD4+, CD8+, or CD8+CD57+ T cells (not recorded which) from PBMCs. All receptors derive from a human donor with aplastic anemia.

This rearrangement joins TRBV6-1 to TRBJ2-1, with 8 bases fitting TRBD2. CDR3 size: 15 residues. Germline CDR1 and CDR2: MNHNS and SASEGT. V dropped 3 bases and J dropped 8; count of bases not matched to a gene: 9. The chain's CDR3 is CASSEETGGPYEQFF. Here the CDR3 DNA reads TGTGCCAGCAGTGAGGAAACGGGGGGGCCATATGAGCAGTTCTTC.

This clonotype showed up many times. CDR3 bases: TGTGCCAGCAGCCGACAGGGGCCCACTGAAGCTTTCTTT. Protein product: CASSRQGPTEAFF. This chain links TRBV9 with TRBJ1-1; 8 bases are shared with TRBD1. Germline V gene lookup returns CDR1 SGDLS and CDR2 YYNGEE. The CDR3 sequence is 13 residues long. The V and J ends lost 4 bases and 4 bases, in that order; junction bases with no gene match: 3.

There are many counts of this clonotype. This sequence joins TRBV15 and TRBJ1-5; no firm D call. The CDR3 is 13 amino acids. V lost 0 bases to trimming and J lost 8 bases, with 8 bases between them. CDR1 is LNHNV and CDR2 is YYDKDF in the germline V gene (reference sequence). CDR3 sequence (DNA): TGTGCCACCAGCAGAGATCCGGGAGAGCCCCAGCATTTT. The encoded protein is CATSRDPGEPQHF.

This clonotype showed up just a few times. This chain links TRBV7-6 with TRBJ2-7, with 10 bases identical to TRBD1. After removal of 1 base from V and 2 bases from J, the junction contained 5 bases not matched to a gene. There are 16 residues in the CDR3. The germline gives CDR1 SGHVS, CDR2 FNYEAQ. The CDR3 loop is CASSLGGTGATYEQYF. The DNA of the CDR3 is TGTGCCAGCAGCTTAGGAGGGACAGGGGCAACCTACGAGCAGTACTTC.

V gene TRBV18 combines with J gene TRBJ2-3; 8 bases match TRBD1. This CDR3 region has 16 residues. Germline assignment: CDR1 KGHSH and CDR2 LQKENI. The ends lost 2 bases at V and 2 bases at J; junction bases unmatched: 6. CDR3 in DNA: TGTGCCAGCTCACCATTGGGGACAGGATCCACAGATACGCAGTATTTT. Translated, it gives CASSPLGTGSTDTQYF.

The V gene is TRBV9, the J gene TRBJ2-3; D ambiguous. There are 14 residues in the CDR3. Trimming took 4 bases from V and 10 from J, leaving 19 bases between them. From germline, CDR1 is SGDLS and CDR2 YYNGEE. CDR3 sequence (DNA): TGTGCCAGCAGCCCGAGTATGGAGCTTTGGGCGCAGTATTTT. It yields the protein CASSPSMELWAQYF.

This clonotype was counted at least ten times. The rearrangement joins TRBV15 to TRBJ2-5; 10 bases align to TRBD1. The germline gives CDR1 LNHNV, CDR2 YYDKDF (reference sequence). CDR3 length: 21 residues. J gave up 5 bases and V 5 bases, and 26 bases lay outside the gene matches. The CDR3 nucleotides are TGTGCCACCAGCTCCGACCTGGGACAGGGGATGGCGGGGGGCCGTCGTGAGACCCAGTACTTC. This gives the protein CATSSDLGQGMAGGRRETQYF.

At least ten counts were recorded for this clonotype. The chain employs TRBV24-1 and TRBJ2-7; no firm D call. The CDR3 runs 14 residues. V lost 3 bases, J lost 2 bases, and 10 bases lay in between. From germline, CDR1 is KGHDR and CDR2 SFDVKD. The CDR3: CATSDAGTTYEQYF. The CDR3 nucleotides are TGTGCCACCAGTGATGCAGGCACCACCTACGAGCAGTACTTC.

On this clonotype: Relative to the germline gene, one junction end is altered; a read error may explain this. The gene calls are TRBV7-9 and TRBJ2-2; 10 bases map to TRBD2. CDR1 is SEHNR and CDR2 is FQNEAQ in the germline V gene (reference sequence). The CDR3 length is 15 residues. The CDR3 spells CASILAGGVTGELFF. Here the CDR3 DNA reads TGTGCCAGCATCTTAGCGGGAGGAGTAACCGGGGAGCTGTTTTTT.

Note on this clonotype: A much bigger clone sits one base away, suggesting this may be a read error. This sequence joins TRBV7-2 and TRBJ1-2; perhaps TRBD1 as D (5 bases). Germline loops: CDR1 SGHTA, CDR2 FQGNSA. Between the trimmed V and J ends, which lost 6 bases and 4 bases, there was a span of 12 bases. The CDR3 is 13 residues long. The CDR3 DNA sequence: TGTGCCAGCAGTAAAGGAGGGGCCTATGGCTACACCTTC. Translating it yields CASSKGGAYGYTF. Based on the CDR3 plus reference TRBV7-2 and TRBJ1-2, the full variable domain is GAGVSQSPSNKVTEKGKDVELRCDPISGHTALYWYRQSLGQGLEFLIYFQGNSAPDKSGLPSDRFSAERTGGSVSTLTIQRTQQEDSAVYLCASSKGGAYGYTFGSGTRLTVV.

At least ten counts were recorded for this clonotype. The chain combines TRBV5-5 with TRBJ2-7; D perhaps matches TRBD2 (6 bases). Germline CDR1 SGHKS, CDR2 YYEKEE (reference sequence). V was trimmed by 3 bases and J by 6 bases, leaving 16 bases between them. The CDR3 has 14 residues. CDR3 DNA sequence: TGTGCCAGCAGCTGGGCCCGGGACGGGAGCGAGCAGTACTTC. This codes for CASSWARDGSEQYF.

This clonotype was recorded a few times. V gene TRBV13 combines with J gene TRBJ1-5; D is uncertain. Between the trimmed V and J ends, which lost 1 base and 0 bases, there was a span of 7 bases. The germline gives CDR1 PRHDT, CDR2 FYEKMQ (reference sequence). CDR3 size: 15 residues. This CDR3 is CASSLEPASNQPQHF. DNA of the CDR3: TGTGCCAGCAGCTTAGAGCCGGCTAGCAATCAGCCCCAGCATTTT.

The rearrangement links TRBV19 to TRBJ2-1, with TRBD2 identical over 10 bases. V shed 7 bases, J shed 3 bases, and the junction held 9 bases outside the gene matches. Germline V CDR1 and CDR2: LNHDA, SQIVND (reference sequence). The CDR3 has 16 amino acids. For the CDR3, the DNA is TGTGCCAGTATCGGGGTTAGCGGGAGGTTCTACAATGAGCAGTTCTTC. Translating it yields CASIGVSGRFYNEQFF. The full variable domain, rest sourced from reference TRBV19 and TRBJ2-1, is DGGITQSPKYLFRKEGQNVTLSCEQNLNHDAMYWYRQDPGQGLRLIYYSQIVNDFQKGDIAEGYSVSREKKESFPLTVTSAQKNPTAFYLCASIGVSGRFYNEQFFGPGTRLTVL.

This clonotype occurred a few times. J is TRBJ1-6 and V is TRBV30; tentative D call: TRBD1 (6 bases). The germline gives CDR1 GTSNPN, CDR2 SVGIG (reference sequence). Between the trimmed V and J ends, which lost 4 bases and 10 bases, there was a span of 11 bases. The CDR3 spans 12 residues. The CDR3 loop reads CAWTRGLSPLHF. The CDR3, as DNA: TGTGCCTGGACCAGGGGCCTCTCACCCCTCCACTTT.

At least ten counts were recorded for this clonotype. This rearrangement joins TRBV11-2 to TRBJ1-5, with 8 positions matching TRBD1. Unmatched junction bases numbered 3, after V lost 5 bases and J lost 3 bases. This CDR3 is 14 amino acids long. Germline lookup yields CDR1 SGHAT and CDR2 FQNNGV. The DNA for the CDR3 is TGTGCCAGCAGCGCGGACAGGGCCAATCAGCCCCAGCATTTT. Its protein is CASSADRANQPQHF.

Ten or more counts support this clonotype. The V call is TRBV5-1, the J call TRBJ1-6; no clear D. The V end lost 0 bases, the J end lost 10 bases, and 14 bases lay between the germline ends. The CDR3 is 15 amino acids. Looked up from germline, CDR1 is SGHRS and CDR2 is YFSETQ. The CDR3 DNA reads as TGCGCCAGCAGCTTGGAGGGAGGGTTAGGGTCACCCCTCCACTTT. Its protein is CASSLEGGLGSPLHF. The complete variable domain, with remaining parts taken from reference TRBV5-1 and TRBJ1-6, reads KAGVTQTPRYLIKTRGQQVTLSCSPISGHRSVSWYQQTPGQGLQFLFEYFSETQRNKGNFPGRFSGRQFSNSRSEMNVSTLELGDSALYLCASSLEGGLGSPLHFGNGTRLTVT.

This clonotype has at least ten counts. One end of the junction varies from germline; a read error may be responsible. This chain links TRBV7-7 with TRBJ2-5; the D gene is possibly TRBD2 (5 bases). The germline gives CDR1 SSHAT, CDR2 FNYEAQ (reference sequence). The CDR3 length is 13 residues. CDR3 sequence (DNA): TGTGCTAGCAGCTTGCGTTCGGGGGAGACCCAGTACTTC. Translated: CASSLRSGETQYF.

The chain has TRBV5-4 and TRBJ1-5; D not certain. CDR3 length equals 12 residues. The V gene lost 5 bases and the J gene lost 5 bases, with 8 bases spanning the gap. Germline loops: CDR1 SGHNT, CDR2 YYREEE (reference sequence). CDR3 nucleotide sequence: TGTGCCAGCAGGGTGAGGGATCAGCCCCAGCATTTT. It is translated as CASRVRDQPQHF.

This clonotype has a count of ten or more. This chain joins TRBV14 and TRBJ2-3, with 10 bases matching TRBD1. Trimming cost V 4 bases and J 8 bases; bases outside gene matches: 6. The germline V gene encodes CDR1 SGHDN and CDR2 FVKESK. The CDR3 is made up of 14 amino acids. The CDR3: CASSLGTGVATQYF. DNA of the CDR3: TGTGCCAGCAGCCTTGGGACAGGGGTGGCTACGCAGTATTTT.

The chain is built from TRBV9 and TRBJ2-3, with 11 bases identical to TRBD2. The J segment lost 6 bases and the V segment lost 4 bases, leaving 16 bases of the junction unmatched. Germline V lookup: CDR1 SGDLS, CDR2 YYNGEE. The CDR3 consists of 18 residues. The CDR3 reads CASSRRQGSTSGGDTQYF. The CDR3 nucleotides are TGTGCCAGCAGCCGGCGACAGGGTTCAACTAGCGGGGGTGATACGCAGTATTTT.

This clonotype was found a few times. The chain couples TRBV5-6 to TRBJ2-1; D is possibly TRBD2 (7 bases). Germline V lookup: CDR1 SGHDT, CDR2 YYEEEE. The CDR3 length is 13 residues. The V end was cut by 7 bases, the J end by 5 bases, with 13 bases between. The CDR3 is CASHAGANNEQFF. The CDR3 DNA follows: TGTGCCAGCCACGCGGGGGCCAACAATGAGCAGTTCTTC.